Listed here are 5 T cell receptor beta chains from one sample, sequenced in a study of T cell responses to AZD1222 COVID-19 vaccine. TCRdb keeps only in-frame clones here, not all; method: immunoSEQ multiplex PCR. Of approximately 120,000 clones listed, 92% are singletons. The sample was peripheral blood, taken on day 0 of AZD1222 vaccination. Source of these receptors: an adult in good health.

J is TRBJ1-2 and V is TRBV21-1; TRBD1, the table's D call, was not compared with the DNA. TRBV21-1 is tagged as a pseudogene. The CDR3 is 16 residues long. CDR3 loop: CASSGTGTLAYYGYTF. Here the CDR3 DNA reads TGTGCCAGCAGCGGTACCGGGACACTGGCTTACTATGGCTACACCTTC.

The rearrangement links TRBV6-1 to TRBJ1-2; no definite D call. Looked up from germline, CDR1 is MNHNS and CDR2 is SASEGT. Trimming removed 3 bases at V and 6 bases at J, with 5 bases between. This CDR3 comprises 11 residues. The CDR3 nucleotides are TGTGCCAGCAGTGACAGAGATGGCTACACCTTC. It yields the protein CASSDRDGYTF.

This chain uses TRBV19 with TRBJ2-3; 11 positions match TRBD1. The V and J ends lost 4 bases and 3 bases, in that order; junction bases with no gene match: 3. CDR1 and CDR2 from the germline V gene are LNHDA and SQIVND (reference sequence). The CDR3 is 15 amino acids. CDR3 nucleotides: TGTGCCAGTAGTACGGGACAGGGGGGAACAGATACGCAGTATTTT. This sequence encodes CASSTGQGGTDTQYF.

The rearrangement uses TRBV6-1 and TRBJ1-3; TRBD1 agrees at 8 bases. The junction had 5 bases not matched to a gene; V was cut back by 0 bases and J by 4 bases. CDR3 length: 16 amino acids. The V gene's germline CDR1 is MNHNS and CDR2 SASEGT. The CDR3 bases are TGTGCCAGCAGTGAAGCTGGGACAGGCCCCGGAAACACCATATATTTT. Translated: CASSEAGTGPGNTIYF.

The chain uses TRBV18 and TRBJ1-1; D unclear. The germline V gene has CDR1 KGHSH and CDR2 LQKENI. This CDR3 has 14 amino acids. The ends were cut back, 2 bases at V and 3 bases at J, with 10 bases in the middle. The CDR3 nucleotides read TGTGCCAGCTCACCAGGGTTGGGAGACACTGAAGCTTTCTTT. It codes for CASSPGLGDTEAFF.